Below are 19 T cell receptor beta chains sequenced from a single sample in a study of cytomegalovirus exposure and HLA in healthy donors (dated by TCRdb to about 2017). Library method: the immunoSEQ multiplex PCR assay. The table comes from immuneACCESS by way of TCRdb, which keeps in-frame sequences with V and J called. Part of the clones is missing from these tables; in studies checked, under half for an unresolved V gene and the rest for unknown reasons. The sample table lists about 140,000 clones, approximately 84% of them with a count of one. The ten largest account for about 32% of the sample. Sample: PBMCs. The receptors shown here come from a man aged 30 to 39 in good health and CMV-seropositive.

The chain couples TRBV7-8 to TRBJ2-1; tentative D call: TRBD2 (6 bases). CDR1 and CDR2 (germline): SGHVS, FQNEAQ. V lost 4 bases and J 7 bases, leaving 17 bases between the germline ends. This CDR3 is built from 15 residues. Written as DNA, the CDR3 is TGTGCCAGCAGCTACCGGGACTCAAAATTGAATGAGCAGTTCTTC. Translating gives CASSYRDSKLNEQFF.

The chain couples TRBV6-6 to TRBJ2-5; TRBD1 agrees at 8 bases. This CDR3 contains 15 residues. From germline, CDR1 is MNHNY and CDR2 SVGAGI (reference sequence). V lost 5 bases, J lost 5 bases, and 10 bases stayed unmatched. This CDR3 is CASSPWGQDTETQYF. The CDR3 DNA follows: TGTGCCAGCAGTCCCTGGGGACAGGACACGGAGACCCAGTACTTC.

This sequence joins TRBV11-3 and TRBJ1-1, with D possibly being TRBD1 (6 bases). Trimming took off 6 bases at V and 3 bases at J, with 14 bases between the two ends. The V gene's germline CDR1 is SGHNT and CDR2 YENEEA. This CDR3 has 14 residues. The CDR3 region is CASRKDRSYTEAFF. Written as DNA, the CDR3 is TGTGCCAGCAGGAAAGACAGGTCCTACACTGAAGCTTTCTTT.

The V call is TRBV6-1, the J call TRBJ1-1; D might be TRBD1 (5 bases). V was pared by 8 bases and J by 4 bases, with 14 bases between. CDR1 is MNHNS and CDR2 is SASEGT in the germline V gene. CDR3 size: 13 residues. The CDR3 sequence: CASRAWGGTEAFF. The CDR3 bases are TGTGCCAGCCGAGCCTGGGGCGGCACTGAAGCTTTCTTT.

There are many counts of this clone. This chain uses TRBV14 with TRBJ1-3, with TRBD1 matching over 8 bases. CDR3 length: 15 residues. The trim removed 6 bases at V and 2 bases at J, leaving 6 bases unmatched. Germline values: CDR1 SGHDN, CDR2 FVKESK. CDR3: CASSLGQGAGNTIYF. The CDR3 nucleotides are TGTGCCAGCAGTCTTGGACAGGGCGCTGGAAACACCATATATTTT. Supplemented by reference TRBV14 and TRBJ1-3, the full variable domain reads EAGVTQFPSHSVIEKGQTVTLRCDPISGHDNLYWYRRVMGKEIKFLLHFVKESKQDESGMPNNRFLAERTGGTYSTLKVQPAELEDSGVYFCASSLGQGAGNTIYFGEGSWLTVV.

The chain couples TRBV29-1 to TRBJ1-1; unclear D gene. The V gene's germline CDR1 is SQVTM and CDR2 ANQGSEA. The V gene lost 1 base and the J gene lost 0 bases, with 9 bases spanning the gap. The CDR3 sequence is 14 residues long. The CDR3 sequence: CSVEGAVMNTEAFF. DNA for the CDR3: TGCAGCGTTGAAGGGGCAGTCATGAACACTGAAGCTTTCTTT. The variable domain in full, with the rest retrieved from reference TRBV29-1 and TRBJ1-1, is SAVISQKPSRDICQRGTSLTIQCQVDSQVTMMFWYRQQPGQSLTLIATANQGSEATYESGFVIDKFPISRPNLTFSTLTVSNMSPEDSSIYLCSVEGAVMNTEAFFGQGTRLTVV.

The rearrangement joins TRBV6-5 to TRBJ2-7; 10 bases are shared with TRBD1. The CDR3 loop spans 14 amino acids. Germline-derived CDR1 and CDR2 are MNHEY and SVGAGI. After removal of 6 bases from V and 5 bases from J, the junction contained 7 bases not matched to a gene. CDR3 amino acids: CASRGFGTGDEQYF. The CDR3 DNA is TGTGCCAGCAGGGGATTCGGGACAGGGGACGAGCAGTACTTC.

The rearrangement uses TRBV7-2 and TRBJ1-2; D is possibly TRBD1 (5 bases). Trimming took off 6 bases at V and 4 bases at J, with 12 bases between the two ends. CDR1 SGHTA and CDR2 FQGNSA come from the germline V gene. CDR3 length: 13 residues. CDR3 bases: TGTGCCAGCAGAATACAGGAGGGCTATGGCTACACCTTC. Its protein product is CASRIQEGYGYTF.

The chain uses TRBV5-1 and TRBJ1-3, with D perhaps matching TRBD1 (5 bases). The CDR3 has 15 amino acids. The germline gives CDR1 SGHRS, CDR2 YFSETQ. V shed 4 bases and J shed 0 bases, with 11 bases lying between them. CDR3 amino acids: CASSLQASSGNTIYF. The CDR3 DNA sequence: TGCGCCAGCAGCCTACAGGCTAGCTCTGGAAACACCATATATTTT.

The V gene is TRBV6-5, the J gene TRBJ2-1; D not certain. V lost 0 bases, J lost 9 bases, and 9 bases lay in between. CDR1 is MNHEY, CDR2 SVGAGI, per germline. This CDR3 spans 13 amino acids. CDR3 nucleotides: TGTGCCAGCAGTTACTCGAGTTCTAGTGAGCAGTTCTTC. It translates to CASSYSSSSEQFF.

The chain has TRBV19 and TRBJ2-1; the match to TRBD2 covers 8 bases. V was clipped by 4 bases and J by 6 bases; unmatched bases: 14. The germline V gene encodes CDR1 LNHDA and CDR2 SQIVND (reference sequence). The CDR3 length is 17 residues. The CDR3 DNA sequence: TGTGCCAGTAGTACGTTTGGAGCGGGAGTAATAAGCAATGAGCAGTTCTTC. This sequence encodes CASSTFGAGVISNEQFF. The variable domain in full, completed from reference TRBV19 and TRBJ2-1, reads DGGITQSPKYLFRKEGQNVTLSCEQNLNHDAMYWYRQDPGQGLRLIYYSQIVNDFQKGDIAEGYSVSREKKESFPLTVTSAQKNPTAFYLCASSTFGAGVISNEQFFGPGTRLTVL.

This clone was counted between two and nine times. This chain connects TRBV7-6 to TRBJ1-1, with D perhaps TRBD1 (6 bases). This CDR3 comprises 16 residues. The germline gives CDR1 SGHVS, CDR2 FNYEAQ. The V and J ends lost 6 bases and 5 bases respectively, with 22 bases between them. The CDR3 region is CASSSPGQPGKTEAFF. The CDR3 DNA reads TGTGCCAGCAGTTCCCCCGGACAGCCCGGGAAGACTGAAGCTTTCTTT.

The rearrangement links TRBV19 to TRBJ2-7; D is perhaps TRBD2 (5 bases). This CDR3 has 13 amino acids. The V gene's germline CDR1 is LNHDA and CDR2 SQIVND (reference sequence). V lost 8 bases and J 0 bases, leaving 11 bases between the germline ends. CDR3 loop: CASRTRGSYEQYF. CDR3 coding DNA: TGTGCCAGTCGGACTCGAGGCTCCTACGAGCAGTACTTC.

This clone has a count of ten or more. V is TRBV4-2 and J is TRBJ2-1; D unclear. Trimming took off 2 bases at V and 0 bases at J, with 5 bases between the two ends. The germline CDR1 and CDR2 sequences are LGHNA and YNFKEQ. The CDR3 has 14 residues. The CDR3 loop reads CASSQRDSYNEQFF. The CDR3 nucleotides are TGTGCCAGCAGCCAAAGAGACTCCTACAATGAGCAGTTCTTC.

This clone came up a few times. V and J are TRBV7-2 and TRBJ1-2; TRBD1 matches at 10 bases. Looked up from germline, CDR1 is SGHTA and CDR2 is FQGNSA. J gave up 4 bases and V 5 bases, and 7 bases lay outside the gene matches. The CDR3 is 15 amino acids. The CDR3 reads CASSARDRGSYGYTF. As DNA, the CDR3 is TGTGCCAGCAGCGCCCGGGACAGGGGATCCTATGGCTACACCTTC.

The chain joins TRBV18 to TRBJ2-1, with D possibly matching TRBD2 (7 bases). The CDR3 is 16 residues long. CDR1 is KGHSH, CDR2 LQKENI, per germline. The V end lost 5 bases, the J end lost 4 bases, and 18 bases lay between the germline ends. The CDR3 spells CASSSATGGAYNEQFF. CDR3 nucleotides: TGTGCCAGCTCATCCGCCACGGGGGGCGCTTACAATGAGCAGTTCTTC.

The chain has TRBV4-1 and TRBJ2-1; 11 nucleotides agree with TRBD2. The ends lost 1 base at V and 9 bases at J; junction bases unmatched: 14. CDR3 length: 18 amino acids. CDR1 is MGHRA and CDR2 is YSYEKL in the germline V gene. This CDR3 is CASSQGGTGTSGSAEQFF. CDR3 coding DNA: TGCGCCAGCAGCCAAGGGGGAACCGGGACTAGCGGTTCGGCTGAGCAGTTCTTC.

The chain recombines TRBV30 with TRBJ2-2, with 7 nucleotides matching TRBD2. Germline V lookup: CDR1 GTSNPN, CDR2 SVGIG (reference sequence). The CDR3 has 16 residues. Trimming cost V 0 bases and J 2 bases; bases outside gene matches: 6. The CDR3: CAWSVRLAANTGELFF. The CDR3 bases are TGTGCCTGGAGTGTGAGGCTAGCGGCTAACACCGGGGAGCTGTTTTTT.

V usage is TRBV6-5 and J usage is TRBJ1-1, with D maybe TRBD1 (6 bases). The CDR3 totals 13 residues. Trimming pared 6 bases from V and 0 bases from J, leaving 8 bases between. CDR1 is MNHEY, CDR2 SVGAGI, per germline. The CDR3, as DNA: TGTGCCAGCAGAAGGACAGTGAACACTGAAGCTTTCTTT. Residues: CASRRTVNTEAFF.